The rows below give T cell receptor beta chains drawn from one sample of a study of molecular identifiers for immune sequencing clone quantification. TCRdb itself ran the PCR reads through MiXCR, one entry per CDR3 protein. The sample includes more than 450,000 distinct CDR3 sequences, over 20% of them seen just once. The source material was naive CD8+ T cells from blood, with Jurkat cell RNA spiked in. The receptors come from a human donor in good health. Some libraries in this study had Jurkat cell RNA spiked in. Each CDR3 is given with its conserved first and last residue. A D gene is named only where the DNA matches it firmly. Size tells how often a clone was seen (once, few, many) or the class of an expanded clone, and some rows leave it out.

D gene	J gene	clone size	V gene	CDR3 protein	CDR3 DNA
NA	TRBJ1-4	NA	TRBV5-5	CASSLESGTNEKLFF	TGTGCCAGCAGCTTGGAGTCTGGGACTAATGAAAAACTGTTTTTT
NA	TRBJ1-1	many	TRBV6-2/TRBV6-3	CASSYVGTEAFF	TGTGCCAGCAGTTATGTAGGGACTGAAGCTTTCTTT
TRBD2	TRBJ2-1	many	TRBV3-1	CASSPQASGIFGEQFF	TGTGCCAGCAGCCCCCAAGCTAGCGGCATATTTGGTGAGCAGTTCTTC
TRBD2	TRBJ2-3	NA	TRBV2	CASSELQLAGLTDTQYF	TGTGCCAGCAGTGAACTCCAACTAGCGGGGCTCACAGATACGCAGTATTTT
NA	TRBJ2-7	NA	TRBV27	CASSFQGGSYEQYF	TGTGCCAGCAGTTTCCAGGGAGGCTCCTACGAGCAGTACTTC
NA	TRBJ1-5	NA	TRBV6-2/TRBV6-3	CASGYLDRNQPQHF	TGTGCCAGCGGTTACCTAGACAGAAATCAGCCCCAGCATTTT
NA	TRBJ2-3	few	TRBV12-3/TRBV12-4	CASRGGGRVGDTQYF	TGTGCCAGCAGAGGGGGGGGGCGGGTTGGAGATACGCAGTATTTT
NA	TRBJ2-2	few	TRBV28	CASSLRGLRTGELFF	TGTGCCAGCAGTTTGAGGGGGTTGAGAACCGGGGAGCTGTTTTTT
NA	TRBJ2-4	NA	TRBV10-2	CASSGGGKNIQYF	TGCGCCAGCAGTGGAGGAGGCAAAAACATTCAGTACTTC
NA	TRBJ2-3	NA	TRBV6-2/TRBV6-3	CASSYEAGSTDTQYF	TGTGCCAGCAGTTATGAGGCGGGGAGCACAGATACGCAGTATTTT